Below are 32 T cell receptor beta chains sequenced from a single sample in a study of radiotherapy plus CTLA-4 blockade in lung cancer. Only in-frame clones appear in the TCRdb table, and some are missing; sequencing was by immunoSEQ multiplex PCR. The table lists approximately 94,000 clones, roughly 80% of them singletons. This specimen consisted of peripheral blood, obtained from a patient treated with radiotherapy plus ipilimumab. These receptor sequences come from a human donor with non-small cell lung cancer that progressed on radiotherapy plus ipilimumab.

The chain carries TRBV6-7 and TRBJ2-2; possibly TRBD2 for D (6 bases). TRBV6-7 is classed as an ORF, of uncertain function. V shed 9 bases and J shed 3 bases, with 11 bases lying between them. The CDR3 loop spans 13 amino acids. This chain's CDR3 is CARPGLYTGELFF. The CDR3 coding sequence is TGTGCCAGGCCGGGACTCTACACCGGGGAGCTGTTTTTT.

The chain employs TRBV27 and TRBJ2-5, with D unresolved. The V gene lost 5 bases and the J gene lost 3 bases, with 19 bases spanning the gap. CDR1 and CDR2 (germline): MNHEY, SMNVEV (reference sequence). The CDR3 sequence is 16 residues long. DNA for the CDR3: TGTGCCAGCAGTCCCGTTACCTCCGCTGATAAAGAGACCCAGTACTTC. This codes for CASSPVTSADKETQYF.

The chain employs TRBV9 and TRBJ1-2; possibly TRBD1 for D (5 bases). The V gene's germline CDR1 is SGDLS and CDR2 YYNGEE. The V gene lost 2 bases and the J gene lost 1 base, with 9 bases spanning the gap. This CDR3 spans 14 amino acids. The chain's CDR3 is CASSVYQGNYGYTF. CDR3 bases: TGTGCCAGCAGCGTCTATCAGGGTAACTATGGCTACACCTTC.

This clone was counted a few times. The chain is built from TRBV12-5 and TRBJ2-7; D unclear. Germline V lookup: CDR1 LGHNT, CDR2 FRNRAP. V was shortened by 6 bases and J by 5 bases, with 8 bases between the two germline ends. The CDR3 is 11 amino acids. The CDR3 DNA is TGTGCTAGTGGCCTACACGACGAGCAGTACTTC. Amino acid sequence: CASGLHDEQYF.

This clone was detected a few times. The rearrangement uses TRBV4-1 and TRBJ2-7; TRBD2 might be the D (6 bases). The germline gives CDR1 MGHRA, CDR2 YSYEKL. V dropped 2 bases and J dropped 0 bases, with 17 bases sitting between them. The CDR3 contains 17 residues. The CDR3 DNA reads TGCGCCAGCAGCCAATTCTCTGCGGGGTCACCCTCCTACGAGCAGTACTTC. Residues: CASSQFSAGSPSYEQYF.

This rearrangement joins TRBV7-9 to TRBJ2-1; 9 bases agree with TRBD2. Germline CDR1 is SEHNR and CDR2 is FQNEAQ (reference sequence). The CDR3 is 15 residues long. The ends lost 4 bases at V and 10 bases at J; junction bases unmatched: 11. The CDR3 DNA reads TGTGCCAGCAGCTCATCCGGGACTAGCTTTAGCGAGCAGTTCTTC. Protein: CASSSSGTSFSEQFF.

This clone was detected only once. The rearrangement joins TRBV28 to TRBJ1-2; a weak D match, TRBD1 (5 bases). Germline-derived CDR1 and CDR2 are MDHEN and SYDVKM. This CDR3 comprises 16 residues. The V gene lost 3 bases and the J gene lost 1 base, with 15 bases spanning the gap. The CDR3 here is CASSLDLTVLNYGYTF. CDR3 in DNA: TGTGCCAGCAGTTTGGATCTGACAGTCCTTAACTATGGCTACACCTTC.

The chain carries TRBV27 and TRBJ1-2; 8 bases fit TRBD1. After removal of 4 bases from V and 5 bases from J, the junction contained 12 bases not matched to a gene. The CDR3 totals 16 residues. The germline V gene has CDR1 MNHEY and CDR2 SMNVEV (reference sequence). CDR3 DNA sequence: TGTGCCAGCAGTTACTTACTCGGACAGGGTACTTATGGCTACACCTTC. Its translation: CASSYLLGQGTYGYTF.

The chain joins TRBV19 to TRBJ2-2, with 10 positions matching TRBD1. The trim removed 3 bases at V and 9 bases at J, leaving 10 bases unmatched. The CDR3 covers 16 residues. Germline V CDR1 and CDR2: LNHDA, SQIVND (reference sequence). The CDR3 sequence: CASSMLLGTGDRELFF. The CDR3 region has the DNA TGTGCCAGTAGTATGCTGTTGGGGACAGGGGACCGGGAGCTGTTTTTT.

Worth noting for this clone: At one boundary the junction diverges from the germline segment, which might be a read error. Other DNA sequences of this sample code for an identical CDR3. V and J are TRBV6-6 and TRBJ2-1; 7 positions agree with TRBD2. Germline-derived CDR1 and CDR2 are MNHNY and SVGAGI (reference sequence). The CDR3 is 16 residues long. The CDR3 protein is CASSYSVLAVYNEQFF. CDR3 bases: TGCGCCAGCAGTTACTCGGTGCTAGCGGTATACAATGAGCAGTTCTTC.

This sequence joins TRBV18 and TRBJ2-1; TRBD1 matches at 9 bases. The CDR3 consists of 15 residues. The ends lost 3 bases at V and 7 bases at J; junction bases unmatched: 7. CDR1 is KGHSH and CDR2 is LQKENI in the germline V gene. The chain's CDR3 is CASSPDRGVGNEQFF. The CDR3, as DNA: TGTGCCAGCTCACCGGACAGGGGTGTGGGGAATGAGCAGTTCTTC.

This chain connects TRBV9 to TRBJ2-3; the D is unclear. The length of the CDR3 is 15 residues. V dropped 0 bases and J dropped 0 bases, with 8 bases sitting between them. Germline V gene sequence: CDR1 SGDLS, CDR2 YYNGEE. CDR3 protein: CASSVGPTSTDTQYF. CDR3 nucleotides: TGTGCCAGCAGCGTAGGGCCAACTAGCACAGATACGCAGTATTTT.

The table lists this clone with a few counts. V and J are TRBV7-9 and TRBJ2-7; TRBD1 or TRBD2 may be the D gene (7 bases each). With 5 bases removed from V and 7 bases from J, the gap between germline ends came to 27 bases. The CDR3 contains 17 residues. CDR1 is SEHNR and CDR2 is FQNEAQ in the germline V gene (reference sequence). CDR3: CASSPGRQGSGMGEQYF. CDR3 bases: TGTGCCAGCAGCCCGGGTCGACAGGGCAGCGGGATGGGGGAGCAGTACTTC.

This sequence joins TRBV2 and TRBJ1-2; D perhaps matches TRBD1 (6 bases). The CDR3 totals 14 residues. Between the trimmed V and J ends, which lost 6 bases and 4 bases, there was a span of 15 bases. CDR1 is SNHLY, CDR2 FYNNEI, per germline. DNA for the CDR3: TGTGCCAGCAGCCCCCAGACAGGAGGCTATGGCTACACCTTC. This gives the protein CASSPQTGGYGYTF.

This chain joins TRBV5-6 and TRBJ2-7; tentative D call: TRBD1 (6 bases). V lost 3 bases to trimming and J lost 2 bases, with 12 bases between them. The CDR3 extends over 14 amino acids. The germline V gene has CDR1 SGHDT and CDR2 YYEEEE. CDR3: CASSYGTSPYEQYV. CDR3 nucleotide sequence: TGTGCCAGCAGCTACGGGACAAGCCCCTACGAGCAGTACGTC.

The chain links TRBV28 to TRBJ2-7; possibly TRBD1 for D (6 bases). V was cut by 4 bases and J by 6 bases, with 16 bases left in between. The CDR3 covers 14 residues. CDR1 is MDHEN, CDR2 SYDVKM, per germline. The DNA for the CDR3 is TGTGCCAGCAGTTCCTTCACAGGGTCCAGCGAGCAGTACTTC. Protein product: CASSSFTGSSEQYF.

CDR3 nucleotides: TGCGCCAGCAGCTCTCCGGGACTAGCGGACAATGAGCAGTTCTTC. Encoded protein: CASSSPGLADNEQFF. This sequence joins TRBV5-1 and TRBJ2-1, with TRBD2 identical over 11 bases. Germline-derived CDR1 and CDR2 are SGHRS and YFSETQ. This CDR3 region has 15 residues. The junction had 4 bases not matched to a gene; V was cut back by 3 bases and J by 5 bases.

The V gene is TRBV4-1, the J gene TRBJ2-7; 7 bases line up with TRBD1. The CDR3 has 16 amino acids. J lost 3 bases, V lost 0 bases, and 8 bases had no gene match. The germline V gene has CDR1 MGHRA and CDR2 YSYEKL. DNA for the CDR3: TGCGCCAGCAGCCAAGAAGGGGGCGCAGGTTTCTACGAGCAGTACTTC. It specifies CASSQEGGAGFYEQYF.

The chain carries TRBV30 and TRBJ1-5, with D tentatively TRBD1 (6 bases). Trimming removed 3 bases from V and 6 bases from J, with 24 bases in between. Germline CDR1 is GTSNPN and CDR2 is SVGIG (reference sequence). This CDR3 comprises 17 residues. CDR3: CAWSGDGGGAPFQPQHF. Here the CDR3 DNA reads TGTGCCTGGAGCGGGGATGGTGGGGGCGCGCCATTTCAGCCCCAGCATTTT.

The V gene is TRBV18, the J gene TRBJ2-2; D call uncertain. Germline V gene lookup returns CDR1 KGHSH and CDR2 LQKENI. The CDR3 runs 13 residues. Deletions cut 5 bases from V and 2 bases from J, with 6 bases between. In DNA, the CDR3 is TGTGCCAGCTCATCCGGAAACACCGGGGAGCTGTTTTTT. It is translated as CASSSGNTGELFF.

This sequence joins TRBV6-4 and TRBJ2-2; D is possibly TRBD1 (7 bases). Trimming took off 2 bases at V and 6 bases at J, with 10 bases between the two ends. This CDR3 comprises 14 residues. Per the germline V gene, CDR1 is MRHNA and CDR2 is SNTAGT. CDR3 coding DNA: TGTGCCAGCAGTGACGACAGGGAGGCCGGGGAGCTGTTTTTT. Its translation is CASSDDREAGELFF.

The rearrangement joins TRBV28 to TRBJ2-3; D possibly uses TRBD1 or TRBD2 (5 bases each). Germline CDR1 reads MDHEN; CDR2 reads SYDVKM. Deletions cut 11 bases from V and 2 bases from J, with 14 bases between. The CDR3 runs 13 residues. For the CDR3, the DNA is TGTGCCGGGGGATCTGACGACACAGATACGCAGTATTTT. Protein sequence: CAGGSDDTDTQYF.

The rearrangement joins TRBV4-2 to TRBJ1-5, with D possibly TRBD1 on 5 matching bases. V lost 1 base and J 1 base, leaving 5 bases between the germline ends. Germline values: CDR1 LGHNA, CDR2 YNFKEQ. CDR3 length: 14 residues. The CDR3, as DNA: TGTGCCAGCAGCCAAGCAGGGAGCAATCAGCCCCAGCATTTT. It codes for CASSQAGSNQPQHF.

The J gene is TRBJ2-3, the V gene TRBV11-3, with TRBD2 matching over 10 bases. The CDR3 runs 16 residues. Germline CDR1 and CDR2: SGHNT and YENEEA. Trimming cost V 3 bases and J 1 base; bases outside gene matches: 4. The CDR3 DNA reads TGTGCCAGCAGCTTTTCCGGGACTAGCGGCACAGATACGCAGTATTTT. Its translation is CASSFSGTSGTDTQYF.

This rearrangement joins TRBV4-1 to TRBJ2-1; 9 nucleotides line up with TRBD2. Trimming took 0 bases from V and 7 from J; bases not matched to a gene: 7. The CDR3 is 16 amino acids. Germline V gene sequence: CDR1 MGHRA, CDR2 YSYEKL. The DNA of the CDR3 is TGCGCCAGCAGCCAAGAGGGTAGCGGGAGTGGGAATGAGCAGTTCTTC. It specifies CASSQEGSGSGNEQFF.

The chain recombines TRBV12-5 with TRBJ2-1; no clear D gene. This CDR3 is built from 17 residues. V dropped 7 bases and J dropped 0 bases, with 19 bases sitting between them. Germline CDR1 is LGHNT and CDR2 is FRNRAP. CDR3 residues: CASAADPWRNSYNEQFF. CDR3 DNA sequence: TGTGCTAGTGCGGCCGACCCGTGGCGGAACTCCTACAATGAGCAGTTCTTC.

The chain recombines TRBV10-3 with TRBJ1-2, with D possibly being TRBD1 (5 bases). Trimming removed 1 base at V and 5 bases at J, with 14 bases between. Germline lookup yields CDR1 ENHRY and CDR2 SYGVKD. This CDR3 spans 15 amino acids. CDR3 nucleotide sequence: TGTGCCATCAGTGAGTGGGGAGCAGGGCAGTATGGCTACACCTTC. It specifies CAISEWGAGQYGYTF.

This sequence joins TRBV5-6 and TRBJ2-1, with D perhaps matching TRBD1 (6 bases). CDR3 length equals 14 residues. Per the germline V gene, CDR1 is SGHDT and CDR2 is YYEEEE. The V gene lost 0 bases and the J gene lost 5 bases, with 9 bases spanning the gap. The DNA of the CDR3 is TGTGCCAGCAGCTTGGTGGCAGGGGACAATGAGCAGTTCTTC. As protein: CASSLVAGDNEQFF.

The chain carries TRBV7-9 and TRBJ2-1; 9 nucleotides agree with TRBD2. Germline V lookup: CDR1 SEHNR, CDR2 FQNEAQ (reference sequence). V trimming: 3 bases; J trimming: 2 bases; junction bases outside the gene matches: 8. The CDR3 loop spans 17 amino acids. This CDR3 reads CASSLAGGRGAYNEQFF. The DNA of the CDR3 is TGTGCCAGCAGCTTGGCGGGAGGGCGTGGAGCCTACAATGAGCAGTTCTTC.

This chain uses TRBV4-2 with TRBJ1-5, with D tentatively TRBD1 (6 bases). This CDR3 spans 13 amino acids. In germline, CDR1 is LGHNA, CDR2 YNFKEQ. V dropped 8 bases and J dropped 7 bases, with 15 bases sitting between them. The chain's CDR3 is CASRRGTDQPQHF. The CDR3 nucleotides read TGTGCCAGCCGCAGGGGAACGGACCAGCCCCAGCATTTT.

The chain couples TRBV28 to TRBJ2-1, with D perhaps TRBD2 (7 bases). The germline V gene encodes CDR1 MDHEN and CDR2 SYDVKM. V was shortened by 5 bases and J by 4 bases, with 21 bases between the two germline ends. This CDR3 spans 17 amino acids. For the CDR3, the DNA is TGTGCCAGCAGTCTCCCAGGGGTGCTAGCGGTATACAATGAGCAGTTCTTC. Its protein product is CASSLPGVLAVYNEQFF.

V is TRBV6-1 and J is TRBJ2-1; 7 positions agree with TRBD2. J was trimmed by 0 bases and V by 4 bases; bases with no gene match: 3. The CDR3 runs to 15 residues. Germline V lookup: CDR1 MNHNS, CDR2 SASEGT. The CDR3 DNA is TGTGCCAGCAGTGGCCCGGGGGGCTCCTACAATGAGCAGTTCTTC. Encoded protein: CASSGPGGSYNEQFF.